These 15 T cell receptor beta chains were sequenced from one sample in a study of blood T cells in healthy people across ages. It was with a sample-barcoded 5' primer and a J-beta primer mix that a second PCR of about 6 to 11 cycles was run. Each CDR3 protein gets one entry after TCRdb re-called the 5' RACE reads with MiXCR. The sample holds over 1.5 million distinct CDR3 sequences, around half seen once. The sequenced sample consisted of blood. The source is a middle-aged woman in good health.

The gene calls are TRBV25-1 and TRBJ1-6, with no clear D. In germline, CDR1 is MGHDK, CDR2 SYGVNS. Trimming took 7 bases from V and 8 from J, leaving 15 bases between them. The CDR3 contains 14 residues. The CDR3 coding sequence is TGTGCCAGCACCCCCCCGGAACCCTATTCACCCCTCCACTTT. It encodes CASTPPEPYSPLHF.

This clonotype turned up a few times. The chain employs TRBV6-1 and TRBJ2-7; a possible D gene is TRBD1 (5 bases). Germline-derived CDR1 and CDR2 are MNHNS and SASEGT. Deletions cut 6 bases from V and 2 bases from J, with 14 bases between. This CDR3 has 14 residues. The CDR3 protein is CASSPTGPAYEQYF. CDR3 sequence (DNA): TGTGCCAGCAGCCCCACAGGACCAGCCTACGAGCAGTACTTC.

The chain has TRBV18 and TRBJ2-4; possible D gene TRBD1, 6 bases. V lost 5 bases and J lost 3, with 11 bases in between. The V gene's germline CDR1 is KGHSH and CDR2 LQKENI. This CDR3 comprises 14 residues. Here the CDR3 reads CASSMDSNKNIQYF. The CDR3 coding sequence is TGTGCCAGCTCAATGGACAGCAACAAAAACATTCAGTACTTC. Filled out from reference TRBV18 and TRBJ2-4, the complete variable domain reads NAGVMQNPRHLVRRRGQEARLRCSPMKGHSHVYWYRQLPEEGLKFMVYLQKENIIDESGMPKERFSAEFPKEGPSILRIQQVVRGDSAAYFCASSMDSNKNIQYFGAGTRLSVL.

This clonotype was counted between two and nine times. This chain links TRBV25-1 with TRBJ2-3; 8 bases agree with TRBD1. Trimming removed 6 bases from V and 4 bases from J; junction bases left unmatched: 3. Germline values: CDR1 MGHDK, CDR2 SYGVNS. The CDR3 is made up of 13 amino acids. CDR3 nucleotide sequence: TGTGCCAGCAGACAGGGGGTCGCAGATACGCAGTATTTT. Protein sequence: CASRQGVADTQYF.

This clonotype was seen a few times. J is TRBJ2-5 and V is TRBV2; 8 nucleotides line up with TRBD1. The CDR3 sequence is 13 residues long. Trimming at V came to 8 bases and at J to 5 bases, leaving 7 bases not matched to a gene. Germline V gene data show CDR1 as SNHLY and CDR2 as FYNNEI. This chain's CDR3 is CASCRTGHETQYF. CDR3 sequence (DNA): TGTGCCAGCTGCCGGACAGGGCACGAGACCCAGTACTTC.

The chain recombines TRBV4-1 with TRBJ1-5, with 7 bases that match TRBD1. This CDR3 has 17 residues. J lost 0 bases, V lost 0 bases, and 5 bases had no gene match. CDR1 and CDR2 (germline): MGHRA, YSYEKL. The CDR3 DNA reads TGCGCCAGCAGCCAAGACGAGGGGGCCTATAGCAATCAGCCCCAGCATTTT. Protein product: CASSQDEGAYSNQPQHF.

The V gene is TRBV7-3, the J gene TRBJ2-3; D gene ambiguous. Germline CDR1 SGHTA, CDR2 FQGTGA. The CDR3 extends over 13 amino acids. With 5 bases removed from V and 4 bases from J, the gap between germline ends came to 10 bases. This CDR3 is CASSTQDADTQYF. The CDR3 region has the DNA TGTGCCAGCAGCACCCAAGACGCAGATACGCAGTATTTT.

This clonotype appeared a few times. The chain uses TRBV5-1 and TRBJ2-6, with TRBD1 as a possible D gene (6 bases). Germline assignment: CDR1 SGHRS and CDR2 YFSETQ. V lost 0 bases, J lost 0 bases, and 13 bases lay in between. The CDR3 runs 18 residues. The CDR3 spells CASSLGDTPLSGANVLTF. CDR3 sequence (DNA): TGCGCCAGCAGCTTGGGGGACACTCCTCTCTCTGGGGCCAACGTCCTGACTTTC.

CDR3 nucleotide sequence: TGCAGTGCCCCCGCAGAAAGCTCCTACGAGCAGTACTTC. It yields the protein CSAPAESSYEQYF. V is TRBV20-1 and J is TRBJ2-7; D ambiguous. The germline CDR1 and CDR2 sequences are DFQATT and SNEGSKA (reference sequence). Deletions cut 6 bases from V and 0 bases from J, with 12 bases between. There are 13 residues in the CDR3.

V usage is TRBV20-1 and J usage is TRBJ2-1; 9 positions agree with TRBD1. The V gene end was trimmed by 0 bases and the J gene end by 7 bases; junction bases not matched to a gene: 4. This CDR3 contains 14 residues. The germline V gene has CDR1 DFQATT and CDR2 SNEGSKA (reference sequence). The CDR3 nucleotides read TGCAGTGCTAGAGATGGGACAGGGAGGAATGAGCAGTTCTTC. It codes for CSARDGTGRNEQFF.

This clonotype was detected a few times. V gene TRBV4-3 combines with J gene TRBJ2-3, with D perhaps TRBD1 or TRBD2 (6 bases each). CDR1 and CDR2 (germline): LGHNA, YSLEER. Trimming pared 1 base from V and 2 bases from J, leaving 19 bases between. CDR3 length equals 18 residues. CDR3 sequence (DNA): TGCGCCAGCAGCCAAGGAGGGGGGTGGGCCCTAGTCACAGATACGCAGTATTTT. Its protein product is CASSQGGGWALVTDTQYF.

This clonotype was detected once. Here the CDR3 reads CASRLGRTEAFF. The CDR3, as DNA: TGTGCCAGCAGACTCGGGCGGACTGAAGCTTTCTTT. This chain links TRBV6-2 or TRBV6-3 with TRBJ1-1, with unresolved D. Trimming stripped 6 bases from V and 5 bases from J, with 10 bases between. The CDR3 spans 12 residues. CDR1 is MNHEY, CDR2 SVGEGT, per germline.

The gene calls are TRBV7-2 and TRBJ1-2; D is ambiguous. This CDR3 comprises 14 residues. Germline values: CDR1 SGHTA, CDR2 FQGNSA. The ends were cut back, 5 bases at V and 8 bases at J, with 18 bases in the middle. CDR3 in amino acids: CASSPRVTPGGYTF. The CDR3 region has the DNA TGTGCCAGCAGCCCGCGTGTGACTCCGGGGGGCTACACCTTC.

This clonotype has ten or more counts. V gene TRBV29-1 combines with J gene TRBJ2-3; no reliable D call. The CDR3 covers 11 residues. The V gene's germline CDR1 is SQVTM and CDR2 ANQGSEA. Trimming took off 4 bases at V and 4 bases at J, with 6 bases between the two ends. The CDR3 DNA sequence: TGCAGCGTTGTCCTAGCAGATACGCAGTATTTT. Its translation is CSVVLADTQYF.

In DNA, the CDR3 is TGCGCCAGCAGCCCGCAGGGGAGGGTAATCTACGAGCAGTACTTC. It is translated as CASSPQGRVIYEQYF. The chain employs TRBV4-1 and TRBJ2-7, with D tentatively TRBD2 (7 bases). The germline V gene encodes CDR1 MGHRA and CDR2 YSYEKL. The CDR3 contains 15 residues. The V end lost 4 bases, the J end lost 3 bases, and 16 bases lay between the germline ends.